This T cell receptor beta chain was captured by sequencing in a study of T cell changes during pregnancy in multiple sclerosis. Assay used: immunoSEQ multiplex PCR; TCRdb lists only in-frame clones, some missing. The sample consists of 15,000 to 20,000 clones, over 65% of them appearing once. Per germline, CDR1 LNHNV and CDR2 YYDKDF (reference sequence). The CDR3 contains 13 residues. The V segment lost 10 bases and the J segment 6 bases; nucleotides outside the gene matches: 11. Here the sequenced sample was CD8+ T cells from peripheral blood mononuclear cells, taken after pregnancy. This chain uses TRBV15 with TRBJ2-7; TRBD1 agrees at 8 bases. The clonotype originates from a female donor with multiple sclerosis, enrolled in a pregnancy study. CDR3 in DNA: TGTGCCATCGGCCGGGCAGGGGGCTTCGAGCAGTACTTC. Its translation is CAIGRAGGFEQYF.